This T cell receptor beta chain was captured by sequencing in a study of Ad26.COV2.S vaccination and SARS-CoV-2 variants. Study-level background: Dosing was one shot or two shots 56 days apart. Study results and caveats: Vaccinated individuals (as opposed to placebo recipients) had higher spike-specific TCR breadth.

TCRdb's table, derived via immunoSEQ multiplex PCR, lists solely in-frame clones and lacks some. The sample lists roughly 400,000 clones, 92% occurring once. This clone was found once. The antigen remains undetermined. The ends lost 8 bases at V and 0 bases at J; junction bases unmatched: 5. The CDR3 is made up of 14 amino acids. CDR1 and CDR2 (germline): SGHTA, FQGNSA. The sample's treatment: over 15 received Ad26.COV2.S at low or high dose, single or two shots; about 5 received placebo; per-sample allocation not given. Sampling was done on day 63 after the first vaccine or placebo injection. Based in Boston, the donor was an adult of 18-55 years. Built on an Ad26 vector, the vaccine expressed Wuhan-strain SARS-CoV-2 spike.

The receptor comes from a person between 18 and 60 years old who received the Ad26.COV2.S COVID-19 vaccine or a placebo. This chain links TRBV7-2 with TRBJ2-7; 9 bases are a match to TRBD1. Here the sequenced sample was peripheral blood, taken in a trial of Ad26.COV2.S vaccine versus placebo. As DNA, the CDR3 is TGTGCCAGCTCGACAGGGGGAAGCTCCTACGAGCAGTACTTC. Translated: CASSTGGSSYEQYF.